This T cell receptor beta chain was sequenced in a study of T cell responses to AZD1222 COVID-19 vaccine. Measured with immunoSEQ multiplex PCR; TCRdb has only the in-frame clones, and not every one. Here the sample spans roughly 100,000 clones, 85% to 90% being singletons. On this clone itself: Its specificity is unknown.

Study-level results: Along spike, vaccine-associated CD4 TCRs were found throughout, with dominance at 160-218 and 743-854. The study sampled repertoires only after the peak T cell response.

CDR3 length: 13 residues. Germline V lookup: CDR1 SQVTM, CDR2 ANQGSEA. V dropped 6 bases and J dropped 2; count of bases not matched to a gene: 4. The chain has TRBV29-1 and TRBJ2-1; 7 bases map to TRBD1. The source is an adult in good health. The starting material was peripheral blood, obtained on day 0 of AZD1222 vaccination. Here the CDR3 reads CSVGTEAYNEQFF. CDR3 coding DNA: TGCAGCGTGGGGACAGAAGCCTACAATGAGCAGTTCTTC.